A single sample gave rise to the 26 T cell receptor beta chains below, sequenced in a study of blood T cells in healthy people across ages. Then a second PCR, running about 7 to 11 cycles, was carried out with a sample-barcoded 5' primer and a J-beta primer mix. Via MiXCR, TCRdb re-called the 5' RACE reads, giving one row per CDR3 protein. The table lists 1.5 million to 2 million distinct CDR3 sequences, roughly two fifths of them singletons. The material sequenced was blood. These receptors were obtained from a human donor in good health.

V and J are TRBV6-1 and TRBJ1-3; possible D gene TRBD1, 5 bases. V was trimmed by 0 bases and J by 0 bases, leaving 9 bases between them. This CDR3 is 16 amino acids long. Germline CDR1 and CDR2: MNHNS and SASEGT. CDR3 sequence reads: CASSEADSVSGNTIYF. CDR3 bases: TGTGCCAGCAGTGAAGCAGACAGCGTCTCTGGAAACACCATATATTTT.

The CDR3 DNA reads as TGTGCCAGCAGCCAAGCGGAGAAGGAGACCCAGTACTTC. Protein: CASSQAEKETQYF. The chain links TRBV3-1 to TRBJ2-5; D unclear. Germline V gene data show CDR1 as LGHDT and CDR2 as YNNKEL (reference sequence). Trimming pared 1 base from V and 5 bases from J, leaving 8 bases between. The CDR3 spans 13 residues.

The chain carries TRBV28 and TRBJ1-6, with TRBD1 identical over 7 bases. Germline CDR1 and CDR2: MDHEN and SYDVKM. The junction had 5 bases not matched to a gene; V was cut back by 7 bases and J by 5 bases. The CDR3 consists of 14 residues. The CDR3 DNA reads TGTGCCAGCACCCTGGGACAGCATAATTCACCCCTCCACTTT. It specifies CASTLGQHNSPLHF.

The chain recombines TRBV29-1 with TRBJ1-1; TRBD1 aligns across 7 bases. This CDR3 spans 13 amino acids. Germline assignment: CDR1 SQVTM and CDR2 ANQGSEA. The V and J ends lost 6 bases and 2 bases, in that order; junction bases with no gene match: 6. CDR3 nucleotide sequence: TGCAGCGTACACAGGGGATCCAACACTGAAGCTTTCTTT. Translation: CSVHRGSNTEAFF. Together with reference TRBV29-1 and TRBJ1-1, the CDR3 gives the full variable domain: SAVISQKPSRDICQRGTSLTIQCQVDSQVTMMFWYRQQPGQSLTLIATANQGSEATYESGFVIDKFPISRPNLTFSTLTVSNMSPEDSSIYLCSVHRGSNTEAFFGQGTRLTVV.

The genes are TRBV7-2 and TRBJ1-4, with D unresolved. The length of the CDR3 is 14 residues. V gave up 1 base and J gave up 5 bases, with 8 bases separating them. Germline-derived CDR1 and CDR2 are SGHTA and FQGNSA. The CDR3 here is CASSLGRINEKLFF. CDR3 sequence (DNA): TGTGCCAGCAGCTTAGGCAGGATAAATGAAAAACTGTTTTTT.

The rearrangement uses TRBV29-1 and TRBJ2-4; 7 nucleotides line up with TRBD2. The DNA end favors TRBJ2-7, so the J call may be wrong. The CDR3 has 13 residues. The germline V gene has CDR1 SQVTM and CDR2 ANQGSEA. The CDR3 DNA follows: TGCAGCACTTTTAGCGGGCGTCTCTACGAGCAGTACTTC. Translation: CSTFSGRLYEQYF.

V and J are TRBV12-3 or TRBV12-4 and TRBJ1-4, with D perhaps matching TRBD1 (5 bases). The CDR3 loop spans 15 amino acids. The V gene lost 6 bases and the J gene lost 0 bases, with 11 bases spanning the gap. CDR3 amino acids: CASSDSPTTNEKLFF. The CDR3 nucleotides read TGTGCCAGCAGCGACAGCCCTACAACTAATGAAAAACTGTTTTTT.

CDR3 coding DNA: TGTGCCAGCAGTGAATATTTTCAAGACGGCACAGATACGCAGTATTTT. Protein: CASSEYFQDGTDTQYF. This chain connects TRBV25-1 to TRBJ2-3, with D unclear. CDR1 and CDR2 (germline): MGHDK, SYGVNS. CDR3 length equals 16 residues. V lost 0 bases and J 1 base, leaving 11 bases between the germline ends.

The table lists this clonotype with a count of one. The chain carries TRBV4-2 and TRBJ1-3, with D uncertain. The length of the CDR3 is 15 residues. Per germline, CDR1 LGHNA and CDR2 YNFKEQ. Trimming stripped 3 bases from V and 0 bases from J, with 9 bases between. This CDR3 reads CASSHNPPSGNTIYF. The CDR3 DNA reads TGTGCCAGCAGCCACAACCCTCCCTCTGGAAACACCATATATTTT.

A few counts support this clonotype. The chain combines TRBV12-5 with TRBJ1-1; 9 bases line up with TRBD1. V dropped 2 bases and J dropped 1; count of bases not matched to a gene: 5. This CDR3 is built from 16 residues. CDR1 and CDR2 from the germline V gene are LGHNT and FRNRAP. The CDR3 region is CASGLPPDRGNTEAFF. CDR3 coding DNA: TGTGCTAGTGGTTTGCCGCCGGACAGGGGGAACACTGAAGCTTTCTTT.

Remarks on this clonotype: Compared with germline, one end of the junction differs, possibly owing to a read error. The rearrangement links TRBV20-1 to TRBJ2-3; 7 bases are shared with TRBD2. Germline V gene data show CDR1 as DFQATT and CDR2 as SNEGSKA (reference sequence). The length of the CDR3 is 11 residues. This CDR3 is CSTSVLQRQYF. DNA for the CDR3: TGCAGTACTAGCGTGCTACAACGGCAGTATTTT.

The CDR3 DNA follows: TGTGCCAGTAGCGTGACAGGGCCGGGTCAGCCCCAGCATTTT. Amino acid sequence: CASSVTGPGQPQHF. The chain uses TRBV19 and TRBJ1-5, with 7 bases lining up with TRBD1. Germline V gene data show CDR1 as LNHDA and CDR2 as SQIVND (reference sequence). V was clipped by 6 bases and J by 6 bases; unmatched bases: 8. This CDR3 has 14 residues.

This clonotype was observed a few times. The J gene is TRBJ2-3, the V gene TRBV7-2; D unresolved. Per the germline V gene, CDR1 is SGHTA and CDR2 is FQGNSA. V lost 1 base and J 8 bases, leaving 13 bases between the germline ends. The CDR3 is 14 residues long. The CDR3 reads CASSLVMAAGTQYF. CDR3 sequence (DNA): TGTGCCAGCAGCTTAGTAATGGCTGCAGGTACGCAGTATTTT.

This sequence joins TRBV28 and TRBJ2-1; D is possibly TRBD1 (5 bases). Trimming cost V 6 bases and J 7 bases, with 22 bases left between them. Looked up from germline, CDR1 is MDHEN and CDR2 is SYDVKM. The CDR3 runs to 16 residues. The CDR3 DNA follows: TGTGCCAGCAGGCCTCCTGGGGCAGGTCTGGGGAATGAGCAGTTCTTC. Translating it yields CASRPPGAGLGNEQFF.

The chain carries TRBV7-2 and TRBJ2-5, with 9 bases matching TRBD2. The CDR3 totals 16 residues. The J segment lost 5 bases and the V segment lost 5 bases, leaving 12 bases of the junction unmatched. Germline CDR1 reads SGHTA; CDR2 reads FQGNSA. The CDR3 is CASSPRNSGGAETQYF. The CDR3 nucleotides read TGTGCCAGCAGCCCAAGAAATAGCGGGGGAGCGGAGACCCAGTACTTC.

This clonotype was detected once. The chain recombines TRBV4-3 with TRBJ2-1; TRBD2 matches 10 bases. Trimming cost V 5 bases and J 9 bases; bases outside gene matches: 13. The CDR3 has 16 amino acids. Germline CDR1 LGHNA, CDR2 YSLEER. CDR3 sequence: CASSSYGVAGGGEQFF. For the CDR3, the DNA is TGCGCCAGCAGCTCTTATGGGGTAGCGGGGGGCGGTGAGCAGTTCTTC.

The J gene is TRBJ1-4, the V gene TRBV20-1, with a possible D match to TRBD1 (6 bases). CDR3 size: 14 residues. Germline values: CDR1 DFQATT, CDR2 SNEGSKA (reference sequence). V shed 4 bases and J shed 3 bases, with 12 bases lying between them. The CDR3: CSAIHRAANEKLFF. CDR3 coding DNA: TGCAGTGCTATACACAGGGCGGCTAATGAAAAACTGTTTTTT.

In its sample, this clonotype was seen a few times. This sequence may be a read error, since a much larger clone differs from it by one base. The J gene is TRBJ1-1, the V gene TRBV12-3 or TRBV12-4; 7 bases map to TRBD1. V lost 6 bases and J lost 4; bases outside the gene matches: 5. The CDR3 runs 13 residues. CDR3 DNA: TGTGCCAGCAGCCCGACAGGGATCACTGAAGCTTTCTTT. This encodes CASSPTGITEAFF.

The chain joins TRBV7-9 to TRBJ2-1; D gene unclear. The V gene's germline CDR1 is SEHNR and CDR2 FQNEAQ (reference sequence). The CDR3 has 13 amino acids. V was pared by 5 bases and J by 0 bases, with 5 bases between. In nucleotides, the CDR3 is TGTGCCAGCAGCCATCCCTCCTACAATGAGCAGTTCTTC. Amino acid sequence: CASSHPSYNEQFF.

This chain joins TRBV6-6 and TRBJ1-1; 10 positions agree with TRBD1. There are 14 residues in the CDR3. With V trimmed by 7 bases and J by 5 bases, 7 bases remained unmatched. Looked up from germline, CDR1 is MNHNY and CDR2 is SVGAGI (reference sequence). The CDR3 here is CASTRDRGGTEAFF. The CDR3 DNA reads as TGTGCCAGCACCCGGGACAGGGGTGGGACTGAAGCTTTCTTT.

A remark on this clonotype: The junction does not match germline at one end; this may be a read error. For the CDR3, the DNA is TGTGCCGGCAGTGGGGCCGCTTACGAGCAGTACTTC. Protein: CAGSGAAYEQYF. The rearrangement joins TRBV2 to TRBJ2-7, with TRBD1 as a possible D gene (5 bases). This CDR3 region has 12 residues. The V gene's germline CDR1 is SNHLY and CDR2 FYNNEI.

J is TRBJ2-3 and V is TRBV6-2 or TRBV6-3; D call uncertain. The CDR3 is 15 residues long. Germline V gene sequence: CDR1 MNHEY, CDR2 SVGEGT. Trimming stripped 5 bases from V and 2 bases from J, with 14 bases between. The CDR3, as DNA: TGTGCCAGCAGTCAATCCTGGTCCCCCACAGATACGCAGTATTTT. It is translated as CASSQSWSPTDTQYF.

The rearrangement uses TRBV6-1 and TRBJ2-1; D perhaps matches TRBD2 (6 bases). Looked up from germline, CDR1 is MNHNS and CDR2 is SASEGT. CDR3 length: 14 residues. The V and J ends lost 8 bases and 12 bases respectively, with 23 bases between them. The CDR3 coding sequence is TGTGCCAGCGAGGAGGGGTCAGTAGTTCGTGGGCAGTTCTTC. Amino acids: CASEEGSVVRGQFF.

This clonotype has ten or more counts. This chain connects TRBV7-2 to TRBJ1-4; D is possibly TRBD1 (6 bases). Trimming shortened V by 5 bases and J by 8 bases, and 15 bases separated the two germline ends. The germline V gene encodes CDR1 SGHTA and CDR2 FQGNSA. This CDR3 is 14 amino acids long. The CDR3 nucleotides are TGTGCCAGCAGCCCCCGGGGGCCCCGGGAAAAACTGTTTTTT. Residues: CASSPRGPREKLFF.

The V gene is TRBV20-1, the J gene TRBJ2-1; 10 bases fit TRBD2. The CDR3 length is 15 residues. Germline V gives CDR1 DFQATT, CDR2 SNEGSKA (reference sequence). V shed 0 bases, J shed 6 bases, and the junction held 5 bases outside the gene matches. CDR3: CSAREGGLASNEQFF. CDR3 nucleotide sequence: TGCAGTGCTAGAGAGGGGGGACTAGCGAGCAATGAGCAGTTCTTC.

The chain has TRBV28 and TRBJ1-6; tentative D call: TRBD1 (5 bases). Germline V gives CDR1 MDHEN, CDR2 SYDVKM. The CDR3 has 16 residues. V was trimmed by 6 bases and J by 6 bases, leaving 18 bases between them. The CDR3: CASRLEGLGANSPLHF. In DNA, the CDR3 is TGTGCCAGCAGACTTGAGGGGTTAGGGGCTAATTCACCCCTCCACTTT.